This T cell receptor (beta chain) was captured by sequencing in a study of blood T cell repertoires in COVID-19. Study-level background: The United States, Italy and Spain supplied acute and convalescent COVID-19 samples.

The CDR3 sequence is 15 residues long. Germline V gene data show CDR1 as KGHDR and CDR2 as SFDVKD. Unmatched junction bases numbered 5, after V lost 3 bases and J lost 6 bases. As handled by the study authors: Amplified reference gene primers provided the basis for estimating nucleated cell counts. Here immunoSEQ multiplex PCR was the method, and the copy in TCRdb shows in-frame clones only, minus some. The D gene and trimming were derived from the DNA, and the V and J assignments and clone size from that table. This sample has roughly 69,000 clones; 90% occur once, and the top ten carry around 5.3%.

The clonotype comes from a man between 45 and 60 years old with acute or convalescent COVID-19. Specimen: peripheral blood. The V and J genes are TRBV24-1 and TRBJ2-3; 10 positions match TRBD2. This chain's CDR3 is CATSDPSGRADTQYF. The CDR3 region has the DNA TGTGCCACCAGTGATCCTAGCGGGAGAGCGGATACGCAGTATTTT.